The 10 T cell receptor beta chains given below trace back to one sample, sequenced in a study of blood T cells in healthy people across ages. The use of a sample-barcoded 5' primer and a J-beta primer mix characterized a second PCR of 7 to 11 cycles. MiXCR, run by TCRdb on the 5' RACE reads, gives a single entry per CDR3 protein. Of some 760,000 distinct CDR3 sequences listed, 20% to 25% were seen once; the top ten hold more than 8.5%. Separately, the same data were catalogued under a study of T cells of mothers and their children.

The sample was blood. These receptors originate from a boy aged 5 to 17 in good health.

The rearrangement uses TRBV7-2 and TRBJ1-3; maybe TRBD1 (5 bases). There are 16 residues in the CDR3. The germline gives CDR1 SGHTA, CDR2 FQGNSA. Trimming left V 2 bases short and J 0 bases short, with 11 bases between. CDR3 region: CASSLSSGGSGNTIYF. The DNA of the CDR3 is TGTGCCAGCAGCTTATCTAGTGGGGGCTCTGGAAACACCATATATTTT.

This rearrangement joins TRBV10-2 to TRBJ2-5, with D tentatively TRBD2 (7 bases). The J call may be mistaken, given a closer DNA end match to TRBJ2-7. CDR1 is WSHSY and CDR2 is SAAADI in the germline V gene. The CDR3 is 14 amino acids. The CDR3 DNA reads as TGCGCCAGCACGAGGGGGGGAGGGCCCAGCGAGCAGTACTTC. This translates into CASTRGGGPSEQYF.

This clonotype occurred a few times. The rearrangement links TRBV4-3 to TRBJ2-5; 13 bases agree with TRBD2. The germline gives CDR1 LGHNA, CDR2 YSLEER. J gave up 5 bases and V 2 bases, and 20 bases lay outside the gene matches. CDR3 length: 21 amino acids. CDR3 sequence (DNA): TGCGCCAGCAGCCAACGACCTACTAGCGGGGGGGCCAAACGGGGAGGTGAGACCCAGTACTTC. Translating it yields CASSQRPTSGGAKRGGETQYF.

The J gene is TRBJ1-4, the V gene TRBV29-1, with a tentative D call TRBD1 (5 bases). Germline loops: CDR1 SQVTM, CDR2 ANQGSEA. The CDR3 has 15 residues. The V end was cut by 4 bases, the J end by 8 bases, with 20 bases between. In DNA, the CDR3 is TGCAGCGTTGTGATTGGAACAGGCTTCTGGGAAAAACTGTTTTTT. It codes for CSVVIGTGFWEKLFF.

In its sample, this clonotype was seen a few times. The chain carries TRBV29-1 and TRBJ2-1, with D perhaps matching TRBD2 (6 bases). Germline V gene sequence: CDR1 SQVTM, CDR2 ANQGSEA. V lost 1 base and J 5 bases, leaving 12 bases between the germline ends. The CDR3 runs to 14 residues. The CDR3 protein is CSVEGVAENNEQFF. The CDR3 DNA follows: TGCAGCGTTGAAGGGGTAGCGGAGAACAATGAGCAGTTCTTC.

The table lists this clonotype with a few counts. The chain couples TRBV13 to TRBJ2-5; D gene uncertain. Deletions cut 0 bases from V and 4 bases from J, with 9 bases between. Germline-derived CDR1 and CDR2 are PRHDT and FYEKMQ (reference sequence). This CDR3 spans 14 amino acids. CDR3 nucleotide sequence: TGTGCCAGCAGCTTAGGCCGGAGAATAGAGACCCAGTACTTC. Its protein is CASSLGRRIETQYF.

This clonotype was observed a handful of times. This chain joins TRBV18 and TRBJ2-3, with D possibly TRBD2 on 7 matching bases. Germline loops: CDR1 KGHSH, CDR2 LQKENI. V shed 2 bases and J shed 1 base, with 10 bases lying between them. CDR3 length: 15 residues. In DNA form, the CDR3 reads TGTGCCAGCTCACCAGGGGGGGGCCGCACAGATACGCAGTATTTT. Amino acid sequence: CASSPGGGRTDTQYF.

V usage is TRBV4-1 and J usage is TRBJ1-5, with D tentatively TRBD1 (5 bases). Trimming took 6 bases from V and 0 from J, leaving 12 bases between them. CDR1 is MGHRA, CDR2 YSYEKL, per germline. The CDR3 is 15 residues long. The CDR3 loop is CASSSQVLSNQPQHF. Here the CDR3 DNA reads TGCGCCAGCAGTTCACAGGTTCTTAGCAATCAGCCCCAGCATTTT.

The chain recombines TRBV4-1 with TRBJ2-7, with D possibly TRBD2 on 5 matching bases. There are 16 residues in the CDR3. CDR1 is MGHRA, CDR2 YSYEKL, per germline. Trimming left V 1 base short and J 4 bases short, with 17 bases between. The CDR3 nucleotides read TGCGCCAGCAGCCAAGTACTAGTTCTGGATAGTTACGAGCAGTACTTC. It codes for CASSQVLVLDSYEQYF.

The chain has TRBV20-1 and TRBJ2-3; D may be TRBD2 (5 bases). This CDR3 contains 14 residues. Germline lookup yields CDR1 DFQATT and CDR2 SNEGSKA (reference sequence). Here the CDR3 DNA reads TGCGGTACGAGCGGACTTTTGTCCACAGATACGCAGTATTTT. Its translation: CGTSGLLSTDTQYF.